Following are 21 T cell receptor beta chains from one sample sequenced in a study of HIV-infected patients and healthy controls. 400 to 550 ng RNA was reverse transcribed with alpha and beta constant-region primers. Each of the alpha and beta chains got its own library through chain-specific third strand synthesis with indices. TCRdb analysed the 5' RACE reads with MiXCR anew, one entry per CDR3 protein. The sample lists 7,500 to 9,500 distinct CDR3 sequences, roughly 8% seen once, with roughly a third in the top ten. Whole blood was used without fractionation, so all unsorted peripheral T cells were included. Sequenced here: blood, sampled before antiretroviral therapy. The receptor set was obtained from an adult with HIV infection. The donor label of this sample is uncertain.

Ten or more counts support this clonotype. The V and J genes are TRBV20-1 and TRBJ2-7; 8 bases are shared with TRBD2. V lost 3 bases and J lost 3; bases outside the gene matches: 4. Per germline, CDR1 DFQATT and CDR2 SNEGSKA (reference sequence). This CDR3 comprises 13 residues. The chain's CDR3 is CSARGLAGYEQYF. The CDR3 bases are TGCAGTGCTAGGGGCCTAGCGGGCTACGAGCAGTACTTC.

This clonotype was picked up a small number of times. The chain combines TRBV29-1 with TRBJ2-3; TRBD2 agrees at 9 bases. After removal of 6 bases from V and 4 bases from J, the junction contained 8 bases not matched to a gene. This CDR3 is built from 14 residues. Germline V gene lookup returns CDR1 SQVTM and CDR2 ANQGSEA. This CDR3 reads CSVVLAGFPDTQYF. Written as DNA, the CDR3 is TGCAGCGTCGTGCTAGCGGGATTCCCAGATACGCAGTATTTT.

For the CDR3, the DNA is TGCAGTGCTAGGTTTAGCGGGTTTAAAACTGAAGCTTTCTTT. Translation gives CSARFSGFKTEAFF. V is TRBV20-1 and J is TRBJ1-1, with D uncertain. V was pared by 3 bases and J by 5 bases, with 16 bases between. Germline assignment: CDR1 DFQATT and CDR2 SNEGSKA (reference sequence). CDR3 length: 14 amino acids.

This clonotype was seen many times. The rearrangement uses TRBV28 and TRBJ2-5; D may be TRBD1 (6 bases). Germline V gene sequence: CDR1 MDHEN, CDR2 SYDVKM. The CDR3 is 14 residues long. Trimming removed 4 bases from V and 5 bases from J, with 14 bases in between. DNA of the CDR3: TGTGCCAGCAGTTCCTCACAGGGTGAGGAGACCCAGTACTTC. The encoded protein is CASSSSQGEETQYF. The full variable domain, with the rest looked up from reference TRBV28 and TRBJ2-5, is DVKVTQSSRYLVKRTGEKVFLECVQDMDHENMFWYRQDPGLGLRLIYFSYDVKMKEKGDIPEGYSVSREKKERFSLILESASTNQTSMYLCASSSSQGEETQYFGPGTRLLVL.

Ten or more counts support this clonotype. This chain uses TRBV7-9 with TRBJ2-7, with no clear D. CDR3 length: 11 amino acids. CDR1 SEHNR and CDR2 FQNEAQ come from the germline V gene (reference sequence). V dropped 3 bases and J dropped 6 bases, with 6 bases sitting between them. The DNA for the CDR3 is TGTGCCAGCAGCTTCGCCCGCGAGCAGTACTTC. It specifies CASSFAREQYF.

This clonotype was detected many times. The chain uses TRBV20-1 and TRBJ2-7; 11 bases are shared with TRBD2. This CDR3 is built from 15 residues. Germline V lookup: CDR1 DFQATT, CDR2 SNEGSKA (reference sequence). V lost 6 bases, J lost 4 bases, and 11 bases stayed unmatched. The CDR3 reads CSAEKGGTSGYEQYF. CDR3 nucleotide sequence: TGCAGTGCGGAGAAGGGGGGGACTAGCGGATACGAGCAGTACTTC.

This clonotype was observed at least ten times. The chain uses TRBV5-4 and TRBJ2-7, with D unresolved. The CDR3 has 13 amino acids. Trimming cost V 1 base and J 2 bases, with 7 bases left between them. Looked up from germline, CDR1 is SGHNT and CDR2 is YYREEE (reference sequence). The CDR3 sequence is CASSLNGAYEQYF. In nucleotides, the CDR3 is TGTGCCAGCAGCTTGAACGGAGCCTACGAGCAGTACTTC.

Ten or more counts support this clonotype. The chain carries TRBV20-1 and TRBJ2-3, with 9 bases fitting TRBD2. V gave up 5 bases and J gave up 0 bases; unmatched junction bases: 18. The germline CDR1 and CDR2 sequences are DFQATT and SNEGSKA (reference sequence). CDR3 length: 19 amino acids. CDR3 in DNA: TGCAGTGCTCTTAACCTTAGCGGGAGAGACCGCTTTAGCACAGATACGCAGTATTTT. The encoded protein is CSALNLSGRDRFSTDTQYF.

This clonotype is deemed medium-sized. This sequence joins TRBV4-1 and TRBJ1-1; D is undetermined. Germline V gives CDR1 MGHRA, CDR2 YSYEKL. This CDR3 has 14 amino acids. The V end lost 6 bases, the J end lost 0 bases, and 11 bases lay between the germline ends. In nucleotides, the CDR3 is TGCGCCAGCAGACCAGACGTAATGAACACTGAAGCTTTCTTT. Translating it yields CASRPDVMNTEAFF.

This clonotype was counted ten times or more. The chain is built from TRBV5-1 and TRBJ2-5; the D gene is possibly TRBD1 (6 bases). Germline V gene lookup returns CDR1 SGHRS and CDR2 YFSETQ. Deletions cut 0 bases from V and 2 bases from J, with 11 bases between. The CDR3 has 15 amino acids. The CDR3 is CASSLARRGQETQYF. In DNA, the CDR3 is TGCGCCAGCAGCTTGGCGCGTAGGGGGCAAGAGACCCAGTACTTC.

At least ten counts were recorded for this clonotype. This chain connects TRBV6-6 to TRBJ1-5; 11 nucleotides agree with TRBD1. Germline CDR1 reads MNHNY; CDR2 reads SVGAGI (reference sequence). There are 19 residues in the CDR3. The V gene end was trimmed by 4 bases and the J gene end by 0 bases; junction bases not matched to a gene: 11. The chain's CDR3 is CASSWGTGGGFGSNQPQHF. The CDR3 bases are TGTGCCAGCAGTTGGGGGACAGGGGGGGGGTTTGGTAGCAATCAGCCCCAGCATTTT.

This clonotype was seen ten or more times. V gene TRBV6-5 combines with J gene TRBJ2-2; 8 nucleotides align to TRBD2. This CDR3 spans 16 amino acids. CDR1 and CDR2 from the germline V gene are MNHEY and SVGAGI. Trimming at V came to 6 bases and at J to 4 bases, leaving 10 bases not matched to a gene. The CDR3 is CASRLTAGGTTGELFF. The CDR3 nucleotides read TGTGCCAGCAGGCTCACCGCGGGGGGCACCACCGGGGAGCTGTTTTTT.

This clonotype was picked up a small number of times. This chain links TRBV6-5 with TRBJ1-5, with D unresolved. The germline CDR1 and CDR2 sequences are MNHEY and SVGAGI. V shed 0 bases and J shed 5 bases, with 14 bases lying between them. The CDR3 runs to 16 residues. CDR3 coding DNA: TGTGCCAGCAGTTACTCTTCGCTCGGCAGAGATCAGCCCCAGCATTTT. It codes for CASSYSSLGRDQPQHF.

This clonotype came up many times. V usage is TRBV3-1 and J usage is TRBJ1-1; D is unclear. V was shortened by 1 base and J by 4 bases, with 10 bases between the two germline ends. CDR3 length equals 14 residues. CDR1 is LGHDT, CDR2 YNNKEL, per germline (reference sequence). CDR3 nucleotide sequence: TGTGCCAGCAGCCAAGGGGGTCGTGGCACTGAAGCTTTCTTT. Translated, it gives CASSQGGRGTEAFF.

By frequency in the sample, this clonotype is medium-sized. V usage is TRBV28 and J usage is TRBJ2-3, with 10 bases that match TRBD2. The junction had 8 bases not matched to a gene; V was cut back by 5 bases and J by 6 bases. The CDR3 runs to 15 residues. Germline lookup yields CDR1 MDHEN and CDR2 SYDVKM. Here the CDR3 reads CASSPKREGKDTQYF. For the CDR3, the DNA is TGTGCCAGCAGTCCTAAGCGGGAGGGCAAGGATACGCAGTATTTT.

Comment on this clonotype: Its ends do not fully match the called genes, so a read error is possible. The chain uses TRBV15 and TRBJ1-2; no definite D call. The CDR3 length is 14 residues. CDR1 LNHNV and CDR2 YYDKDF come from the germline V gene (reference sequence). The CDR3 region has the DNA TGTGCCACCAGCGTTGCAGGCACTAAATATGGCTACACCTTC. Amino acids: CATSVAGTKYGYTF.

This clonotype turned up a few times. This chain connects TRBV30 to TRBJ1-2, with 9 bases matching TRBD1. The CDR3 is 13 amino acids. The germline CDR1 and CDR2 sequences are GTSNPN and SVGIG (reference sequence). V shed 8 bases, J shed 4 bases, and the junction held 8 bases outside the gene matches. For the CDR3, the DNA is TGTGCCGGGGACAGGGCTAAAACCTATGGCTACACCTTC. It translates to CAGDRAKTYGYTF.

This clonotype was picked up a small number of times. The chain uses TRBV20-1 and TRBJ1-1; 9 bases map to TRBD1. Germline CDR1 and CDR2: DFQATT and SNEGSKA (reference sequence). CDR3 size: 12 residues. The V segment lost 7 bases and the J segment 5 bases; nucleotides outside the gene matches: 5. The CDR3 DNA reads as TGCAGTGTTCCGGGACAGGGAACTGAAGCTTTCTTT. Translating gives CSVPGQGTEAFF.

In its sample, this clonotype was seen many times. The genes are TRBV11-1 and TRBJ1-1; D not certain. Trimming left V 1 base short and J 4 bases short, with 16 bases between. Germline-derived CDR1 and CDR2 are SGHAT and FQDESV (reference sequence). CDR3 length: 16 residues. CDR3 loop: CASSLDPTGVGTEAFF. In DNA form, the CDR3 reads TGTGCCAGCAGCTTAGATCCAACCGGGGTCGGCACTGAAGCTTTCTTT.

This clonotype came up many times. The CDR3 DNA sequence: TGCAGTGCTAGGCCGGGACAGGTCAATCAGCCCCAGCATTTT. Translating it yields CSARPGQVNQPQHF. The J gene is TRBJ1-5, the V gene TRBV20-1; 8 nucleotides match TRBD1. CDR1 and CDR2 from the germline V gene are DFQATT and SNEGSKA (reference sequence). Trimming removed 3 bases from V and 3 bases from J; junction bases left unmatched: 4. CDR3 length: 14 residues.

This rearrangement joins TRBV3-1 to TRBJ2-3; TRBD2 matches at 9 bases. Germline CDR1 LGHDT, CDR2 YNNKEL (reference sequence). The CDR3 is made up of 14 amino acids. V lost 2 bases to trimming and J lost 3 bases; unmatched junction nucleotides: 0. This CDR3 is CASSQLAGTDTQYF. CDR3 coding DNA: TGTGCCAGCAGCCAACTAGCGGGAACAGATACGCAGTATTTT.